There are a few counts of the clone carrying this T cell receptor beta chain. Use of 60 Vbeta and 13 Jbeta primers characterized the PCR. Here immunoSEQ multiplex PCR was the method, and the copy in TCRdb shows in-frame clones only, minus some. In the table there are roughly 120,000 clones, about 74% of which are singletons. The data stem from a study of cytomegalovirus exposure and HLA in healthy donors. The clonotype comes from a woman between 50 and 59 years old in good health and CMV-seropositive. Material for sequencing was PBMCs.

This CDR3 reads CASSERGGYSKLYNEQFF. DNA for the CDR3: TGTGCCAGCAGTGAACGGGGGGGGTATTCTAAGCTCTACAATGAGCAGTTCTTC. This chain connects TRBV6-1 to TRBJ2-1, with TRBD2 matching over 8 bases. Trimming at V came to 2 bases and at J to 3 bases, leaving 12 bases not matched to a gene. The CDR3 is 18 amino acids. Germline V gene sequence: CDR1 MNHNS, CDR2 SASEGT.